The clone carrying this T cell receptor (beta chain) was seen once. Antigen specificity is unknown. This CDR3 comprises 14 residues. Germline CDR1 LNHNV, CDR2 YYDKDF (reference sequence). Trimming removed 3 bases from V and 2 bases from J; junction bases left unmatched: 3. This specimen comes from a study of cytomegalovirus exposure and HLA in healthy donors. Study-wide results and caveats: For cytomegalovirus status, the classifier reportedly gave diagnoses with high specificity and sensitivity. Listed as cytomegalovirus-associated were approximately 160 TCR beta chains. A subsequent analysis found that TCR clusters from the first cohort also tended to co-occur in the 120 or so validation repertoires, with about 93% of cluster scores above 0.

The method was immunoSEQ multiplex PCR; TCRdb's version includes in-frame clones alone and lacks a portion of them. The sample contains about 330,000 clones, roughly 90% of which appear only once. Source material: PBMCs. The genes are TRBV15 and TRBJ2-5, with 7 bases matching TRBD1. This receptor was identified in a woman aged 30 to 39 in good health and CMV-seropositive. CDR3 loop: CATSRDRLQETQYF. The CDR3 bases are TGTGCCACCAGCAGGGACAGGCTTCAAGAGACCCAGTACTTC.